A selection of T cell receptor beta chains follows, all from one sample in a study of shared clonotypes between healthy human individuals. Only in-frame clones appear in the TCRdb table, and some are missing; sequencing was by immunoSEQ multiplex PCR. The table has about half a million clones, 75% to 85% seen once; the top ten hold 10% to 15%. The sequenced sample consisted of PBMCs. The receptors shown here come from a woman in her forties in good health. Some clones in this sample may be carry-over from other donors' samples. Both conserved end residues are part of each CDR3. A D gene is named only where the DNA matches it firmly. A clone size is listed for some rows: how often the clone was seen (once, few, many), or a class if it is expanded.

TGCGCCAGCAGCTTGGAAACCGGGGCTTACAATGAGCAGTTCTTC | CASSLETGAYNEQFF | TRBJ2-1 | NA | TRBV5-1 | NA
TGTGCCAGCAGCTCCGGGACTAGCGTCAATGAGCAGTTCTTC | CASSSGTSVNEQFF | TRBJ2-1 | TRBD2 | TRBV7-9 | NA
TGTGCCGCGGGACAAAGGGGGGGAACTAATGAAGCTTTCTTT | CAAGQRGGTNEAFF | TRBJ1-1 | NA | TRBV30 | NA
TGTGCAGACAGTTCCAGAGCGGGAAACACCGGGGAGCTGTTTTTT | CADSSRAGNTGELFF | TRBJ2-2 | TRBD2 | TRBV7-2 | NA
TGTGCCAGCAGTGAAAGGGCCGGGGGCCGTGAAAAACTGTTTTTT | CASSERAGGREKLFF | TRBJ1-4 | NA | TRBV2 | NA
TGTGCCAGCAGCTCTTTAAGAGGGCAGGAAAATCAGCCCCAGCATTTT | CASSSLRGQENQPQHF | TRBJ1-5 | NA | TRBV27 | few
TGTGCCAGCAGTGAACCGGGACAAAGGCTTAGTGGCTACACCTTC | CASSEPGQRLSGYTF | TRBJ1-2 | NA | TRBV27 | NA
TGTGCCAGCAGCTTAACCGGGACTACCCCTTCCGAGCAGTACTTC | CASSLTGTTPSEQYF | TRBJ2-7 | TRBD2 | TRBV7-2 | NA
TGCAGCGGCCGGGACAGGGTATCAGAGACCCAGTACTTC | CSGRDRVSETQYF | TRBJ2-5 | TRBD1 | TRBV29-1 | many
TGTGCCAGCAGTTCTACAGGGACCTCCTACGAGCAGTACTTC | CASSSTGTSYEQYF | TRBJ2-7 | NA | TRBV6-5 | NA
TGTGCCAGCAGCCGTGGAGTAGCGGGAGGTTCTGGGGCCAACGTCCTGACTTTC | CASSRGVAGGSGANVLTF | TRBJ2-6 | TRBD2 | TRBV7-3 | few
TGTGCCAGCAGCTTACAGGGACTAGCCAAAAACATTCAGTACTTC | CASSLQGLAKNIQYF | TRBJ2-4 | NA | TRBV7-3 | NA
TGTGCCAGTAGTATCGGACTGCCCAGCTCCTACGAGCAGTACTTC | CASSIGLPSSYEQYF | TRBJ2-7 | NA | TRBV19 | NA
TGTGCCAGCAGTGTGGGGGGGGCCCGAACCTACGAGCAGTACTTC | CASSVGGARTYEQYF | TRBJ2-7 | NA | TRBV6-1 | NA
TGTGCCAGCACAGACACCTACGAGCAGTACTTC | CASTDTYEQYF | TRBJ2-7 | NA | TRBV6-1 | NA
TGTGCCAGCAGCTTAGAATACCTTTCGGGCTATGGCTACACCTTC | CASSLEYLSGYGYTF | TRBJ1-2 | NA | TRBV11-2 | NA
TGTGCCAGCAGCGTAGTGGGAGGAGATAGCGGGAGAACCGAGCAGTACTTC | CASSVVGGDSGRTEQYF | TRBJ2-7 | TRBD2 | TRBV9 | NA